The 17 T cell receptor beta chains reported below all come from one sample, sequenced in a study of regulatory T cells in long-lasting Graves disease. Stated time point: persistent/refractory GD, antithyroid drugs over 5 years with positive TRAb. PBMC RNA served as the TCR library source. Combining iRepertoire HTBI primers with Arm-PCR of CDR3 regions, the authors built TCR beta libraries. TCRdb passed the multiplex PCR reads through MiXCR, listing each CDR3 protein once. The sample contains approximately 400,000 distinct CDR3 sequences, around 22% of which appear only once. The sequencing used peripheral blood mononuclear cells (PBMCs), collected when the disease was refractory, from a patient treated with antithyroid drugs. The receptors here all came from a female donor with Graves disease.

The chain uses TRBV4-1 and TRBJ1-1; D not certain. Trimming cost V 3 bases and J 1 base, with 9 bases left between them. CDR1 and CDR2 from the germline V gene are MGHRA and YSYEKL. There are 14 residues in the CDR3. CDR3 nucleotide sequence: TGCGCCAGCAGCCACCCAGGCGAGAACACTGAAGCTTTCTTT. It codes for CASSHPGENTEAFF.

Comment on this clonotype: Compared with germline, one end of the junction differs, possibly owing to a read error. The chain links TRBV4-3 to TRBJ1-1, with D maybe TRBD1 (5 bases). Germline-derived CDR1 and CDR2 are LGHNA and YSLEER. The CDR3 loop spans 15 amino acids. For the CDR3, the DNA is TGCGCCAGCAGCCAAGAGCCGGGACGGCCGACTGAAGCTCTCTTT. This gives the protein CASSQEPGRPTEALF.

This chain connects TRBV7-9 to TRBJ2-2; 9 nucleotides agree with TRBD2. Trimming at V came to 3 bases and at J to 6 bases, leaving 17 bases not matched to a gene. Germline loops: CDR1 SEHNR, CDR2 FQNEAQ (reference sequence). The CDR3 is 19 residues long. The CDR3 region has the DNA TGTGCCAGCAGCTTTCTTTCTTTTACCGGGACTAGCTTTTCCGGGGAGCTGTTTTTT. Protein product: CASSFLSFTGTSFSGELFF.

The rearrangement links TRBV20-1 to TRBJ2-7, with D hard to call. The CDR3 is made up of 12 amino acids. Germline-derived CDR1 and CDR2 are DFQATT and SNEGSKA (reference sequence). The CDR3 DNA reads TGCAGAGCGCAGAGAGGAACCTACGAGCAGTACTTC. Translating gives CRAQRGTYEQYF.

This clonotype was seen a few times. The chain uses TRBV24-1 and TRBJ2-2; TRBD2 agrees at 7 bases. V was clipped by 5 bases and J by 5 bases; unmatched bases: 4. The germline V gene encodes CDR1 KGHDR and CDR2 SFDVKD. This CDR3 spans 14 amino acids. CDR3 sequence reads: CATSALADTGELFF. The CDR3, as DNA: TGTGCCACCAGTGCTCTAGCGGATACCGGGGAGCTGTTTTTT.

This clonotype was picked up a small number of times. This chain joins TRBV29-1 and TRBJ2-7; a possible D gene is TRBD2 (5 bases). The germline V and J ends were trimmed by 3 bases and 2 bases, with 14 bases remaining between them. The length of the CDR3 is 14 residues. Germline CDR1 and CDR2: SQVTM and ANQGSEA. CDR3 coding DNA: TGCAGCGTTGACTCCGGGAAGGGCACCTACGAGCAGTACTTC. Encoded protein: CSVDSGKGTYEQYF.

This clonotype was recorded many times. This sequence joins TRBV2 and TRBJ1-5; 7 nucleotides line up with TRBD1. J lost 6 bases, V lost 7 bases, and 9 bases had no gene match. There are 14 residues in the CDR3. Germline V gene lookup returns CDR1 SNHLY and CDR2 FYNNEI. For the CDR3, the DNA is TGTGCCAGCACCCCAACGGGGGACAGTCAGCCCCAGCATTTT. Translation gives CASTPTGDSQPQHF.

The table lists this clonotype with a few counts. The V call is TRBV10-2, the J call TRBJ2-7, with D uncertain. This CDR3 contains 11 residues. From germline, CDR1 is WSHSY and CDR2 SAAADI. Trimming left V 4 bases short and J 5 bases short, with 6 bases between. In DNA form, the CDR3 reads TGCGCCAGCAGTGGGAGTGACGAGCAGTACTTC. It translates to CASSGSDEQYF.

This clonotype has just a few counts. The CDR3 DNA reads as TGTGCCAGCAACATACAGGGATACACCGGGGAGCTGTTTTTT. Translation gives CASNIQGYTGELFF. The chain carries TRBV7-8 and TRBJ2-2, with D possibly matching TRBD1 (6 bases). The germline CDR1 and CDR2 sequences are SGHVS and FQNEAQ. The ends were cut back, 7 bases at V and 3 bases at J, with 12 bases in the middle. The CDR3 covers 14 residues. Drawing the rest from reference TRBV7-8 and TRBJ2-2, the complete variable domain is GAGVSQSPRYKVAKRGQDVALRCDPISGHVSLFWYQQALGQGPEFLTYFQNEAQLDKSGLPSDRFFAERPEGSVSTLKIQRTQQEDSAVYLCASNIQGYTGELFFGEGSRLTVL.

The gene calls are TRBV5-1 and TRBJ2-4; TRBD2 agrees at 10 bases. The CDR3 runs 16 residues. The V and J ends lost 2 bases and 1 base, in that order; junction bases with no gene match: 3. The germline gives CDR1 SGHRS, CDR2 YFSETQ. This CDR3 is CASSLAGGPAKNIQYF. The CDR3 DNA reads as TGCGCCAGCAGCTTAGCGGGAGGGCCGGCCAAAAACATTCAGTACTTC.

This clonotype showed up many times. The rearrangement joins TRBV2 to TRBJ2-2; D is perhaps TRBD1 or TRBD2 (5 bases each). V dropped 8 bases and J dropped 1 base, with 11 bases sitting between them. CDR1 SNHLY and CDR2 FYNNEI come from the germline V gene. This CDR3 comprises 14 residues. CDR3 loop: CASEGPENTGELFF. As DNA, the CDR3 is TGTGCCAGCGAGGGGCCGGAGAACACCGGGGAGCTGTTTTTT.

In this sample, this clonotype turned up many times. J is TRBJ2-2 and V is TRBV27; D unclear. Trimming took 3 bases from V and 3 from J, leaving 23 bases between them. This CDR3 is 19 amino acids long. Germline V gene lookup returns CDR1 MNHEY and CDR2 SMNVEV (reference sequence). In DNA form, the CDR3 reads TGTGCCAGCAGTTTTCCCGGATTCGGTCACGGCTACGACACCGGGGAGCTGTTTTTT. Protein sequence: CASSFPGFGHGYDTGELFF.

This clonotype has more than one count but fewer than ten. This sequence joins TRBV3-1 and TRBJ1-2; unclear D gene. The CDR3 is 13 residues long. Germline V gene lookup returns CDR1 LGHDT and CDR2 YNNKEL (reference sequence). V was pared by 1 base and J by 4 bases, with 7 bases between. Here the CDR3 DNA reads TGTGCCAGCAGCCAAGGAGGCCTCTATGGCTACACCTTC. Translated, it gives CASSQGGLYGYTF.

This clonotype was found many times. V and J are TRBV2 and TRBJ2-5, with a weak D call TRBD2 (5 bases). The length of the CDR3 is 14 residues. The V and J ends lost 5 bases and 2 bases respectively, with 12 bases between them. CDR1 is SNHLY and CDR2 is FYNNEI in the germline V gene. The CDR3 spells CASSLRRDQETQYF. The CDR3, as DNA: TGTGCCAGCAGTCTTAGACGGGATCAAGAGACCCAGTACTTC.

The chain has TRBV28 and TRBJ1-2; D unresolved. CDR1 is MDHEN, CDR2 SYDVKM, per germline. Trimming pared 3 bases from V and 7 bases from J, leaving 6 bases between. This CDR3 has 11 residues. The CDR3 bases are TGTGCCAGCAGTTTTGACGGTGGCTACACCTTC. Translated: CASSFDGGYTF.

The CDR3, as DNA: TGTGCCAGCAGCTTGACCCCCGCAACAGGGAAAGAGAACAATGAGCAGTTCTTC. Protein sequence: CASSLTPATGKENNEQFF. The V gene is TRBV11-2, the J gene TRBJ2-1; TRBD1 is a possible D gene (6 bases). The germline V and J ends were trimmed by 3 bases and 5 bases, with 23 bases remaining between them. The CDR3 loop spans 18 amino acids. CDR1 and CDR2 from the germline V gene are SGHAT and FQNNGV.

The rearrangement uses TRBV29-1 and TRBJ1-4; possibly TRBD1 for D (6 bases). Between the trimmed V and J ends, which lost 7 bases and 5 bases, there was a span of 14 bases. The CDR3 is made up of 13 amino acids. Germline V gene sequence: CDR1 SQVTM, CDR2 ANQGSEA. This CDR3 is CSAQQGFNEKLFF. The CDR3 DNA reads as TGCAGCGCACAACAGGGATTCAATGAAAAACTGTTTTTT.